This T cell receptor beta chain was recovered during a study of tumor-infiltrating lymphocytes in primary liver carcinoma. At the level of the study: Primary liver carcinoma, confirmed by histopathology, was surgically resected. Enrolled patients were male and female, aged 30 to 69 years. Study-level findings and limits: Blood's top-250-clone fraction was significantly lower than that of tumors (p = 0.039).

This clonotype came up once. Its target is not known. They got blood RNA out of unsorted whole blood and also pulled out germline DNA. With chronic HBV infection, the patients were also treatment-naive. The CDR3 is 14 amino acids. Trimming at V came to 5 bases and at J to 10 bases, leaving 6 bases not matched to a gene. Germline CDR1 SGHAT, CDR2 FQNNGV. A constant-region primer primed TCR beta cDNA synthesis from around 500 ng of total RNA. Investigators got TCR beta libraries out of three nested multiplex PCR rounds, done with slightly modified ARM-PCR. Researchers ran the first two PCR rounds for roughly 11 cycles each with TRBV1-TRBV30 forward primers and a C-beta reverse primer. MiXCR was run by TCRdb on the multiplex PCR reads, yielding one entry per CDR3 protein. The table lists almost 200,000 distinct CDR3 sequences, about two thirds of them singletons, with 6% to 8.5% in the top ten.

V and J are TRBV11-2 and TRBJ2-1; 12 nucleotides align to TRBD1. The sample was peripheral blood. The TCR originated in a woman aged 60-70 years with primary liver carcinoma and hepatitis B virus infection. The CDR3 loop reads CASSPGQGAWEQFF. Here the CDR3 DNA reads TGTGCCAGCAGCCCGGGACAGGGGGCTTGGGAGCAGTTCTTC.